Listed below are T cell receptor beta chains from one sample, sequenced in a study of blood T cells in healthy people across ages. TCRdb independently ran MiXCR on the 5' RACE reads; one entry per CDR3 protein. This sample has 600,000 to 850,000 distinct CDR3 sequences, with roughly 41% found just once. Sample: blood. The source is a woman aged 55-75 years in good health. Both conserved end residues are part of each CDR3. The D gene is left open where the match is weak. Not all rows give a size; the values are once, few, many and, for expanded clones, a class.

abundance | j_gene | v_gene | d_gene | CDR3nt | CDR3aa
few | TRBJ1-1 | TRBV9 | TRBD1 | TGTGCCAGCAGCGTTCTAAATACAGGGGGAAGGACTGAAGCTTTCTTT | CASSVLNTGGRTEAFF
few | TRBJ2-5 | TRBV20-1 | - | TGCAGTGCGGTAACGGCAGGGTGGAAAGAGACCCAGTACTTC | CSAVTAGWKETQYF
- | TRBJ2-3 | TRBV7-2 | TRBD1 | TGTGCCAGTAGCTCGACAGGGGAAGCACCGGATACGCAGTATTTT | CASSSTGEAPDTQYF
- | TRBJ1-4 | TRBV20-1 | TRBD1 | TGCAGTGCTACCGGGACAGGGGACGAAAAACTGTTTTTT | CSATGTGDEKLFF
few | TRBJ2-1 | TRBV6-2/TRBV6-3 | TRBD2 | TGTGCCAGCAGTTGGACTAGCAACAATGAGCAGTTCTTC | CASSWTSNNEQFF
many | TRBJ1-2 | TRBV25-1 | - | TGTGCCAGCAGTGAATCCAGGGGCTACACCTTC | CASSESRGYTF
- | TRBJ2-7 | TRBV7-2 | TRBD2 | TGTGCCAGCAGCTTAAATAGCGGGGGGGCTTACGAGCAGTACTTC | CASSLNSGGAYEQYF
few | TRBJ2-1 | TRBV15 | TRBD1 | TGTGCCACCAGCAGAGATAATTCTCGGACAGGGAGAGTCCTTAATGAGCAGTTCTTC | CATSRDNSRTGRVLNEQFF
- | TRBJ1-5 | TRBV6-5 | - | - | CASSTSQGATQPQHF
- | TRBJ2-7 | TRBV20-1 | - | TGCAGTGGGGGTGACGGGTCCTGGAGCGAGCAGTACTTC | CSGGDGSWSEQYF
- | TRBJ2-7 | TRBV11-2 | TRBD2 | TGTGCCAGCAGCCCCTGGACTAGCAAGTACGAGCAGTACTTC | CASSPWTSKYEQYF
few | TRBJ2-3 | TRBV11-3 | TRBD2 | TGTGCCAGCAGCTTGACTAGCGGGACCGCAGATACGCAGTATTTT | CASSLTSGTADTQYF
many | TRBJ2-7 | TRBV3-1 | - | TGTGCCAGCAGCCTTCGGGACAACTACGAGCAGTACTTC | CASSLRDNYEQYF
- | TRBJ2-5 | TRBV7-2 | - | TGTGCCAGCAGCTTAGTATGGCAACACCAGCAGTACTTC | CASSLVWQHQQYF
- | TRBJ2-4 | TRBV7-9 | TRBD2 | TGTGCCAGCAGCACGGGACTAGCGGGTGCCTTAGCCAAAAACATTCAGTACTTC | CASSTGLAGALAKNIQYF
once | TRBJ2-1 | TRBV20-1 | - | TGCAGTGCTAGAGATCCGGGGGACTCCTACAATGAGCAGTTCTTC | CSARDPGDSYNEQFF
few | TRBJ2-5 | TRBV18 | - | TGTGCCAGCTCACGGGCAGCGCTTCAAGAGACCCAGTACTTC | CASSRAALQETQYF
- | TRBJ2-4 | TRBV30 | - | TGTGCCTGGAGTGTACAAGGGGGATCTGAGCAGTACTTC | CAWSVQGGSEQYF
- | TRBJ2-1 | TRBV24-1 | TRBD2 | TGTGCCACCAGTGACCCCGGGACTAGCGGGTCCCATGAGCAGTTCTTC | CATSDPGTSGSHEQFF
- | TRBJ1-2 | TRBV10-3 | TRBD1 | TGTGCCATCAGTGAGCCCAGACAGGGAGGTAACTATGGCTACACCTTC | CAISEPRQGGNYGYTF
- | TRBJ2-3 | TRBV3-1 | - | TGTGCCAGCAGCCAAGCCCCGGGTCCTTCAGGTACGCAGTATTTT | CASSQAPGPSGTQYF
- | TRBJ2-3 | TRBV28 | TRBD2 | TGTGCCAGCAGTGTAGCGGGAGAGGGCACAGATACGCAGTATTTT | CASSVAGEGTDTQYF
few | TRBJ2-7 | TRBV27 | - | TGTGCCAGCAGTCTGAGGCCATTCTCCTACGAGCAGTACTTC | CASSLRPFSYEQYF
- | TRBJ2-3 | TRBV6-2/TRBV6-3 | - | TGTGCCAGCAGTTACGTGGGGGCACTCACAGATACGCAGTATTTT | CASSYVGALTDTQYF
- | TRBJ2-5 | TRBV6-5 | TRBD2 | TGTGCCAGCAGTCCAGCGGGGGGGGAAAACAATGAGCAGTACTTC | CASSPAGGENNEQYF
- | TRBJ2-5 | TRBV7-3 | - | TGTGCCAGCAGCTTAAACCCGGGAGCATTAAATGAGCAGTACTTC | CASSLNPGALNEQYF
once | TRBJ1-5 | TRBV6-1 | - | TGTGCCAGCACACAACCTTATAGCAATCAGCCCCAGCATTTT | CASTQPYSNQPQHF
once | TRBJ2-3 | TRBV12-3/TRBV12-4 | TRBD1 | TGTGCCAGCAGTCGAGACGGGACAGGGAGCAATACGCAGTATTTT | CASSRDGTGSNTQYF
- | TRBJ2-7 | TRBV5-1 | TRBD2 | TGCGCCAGCAGCATCCCCCCAGGGACTAGCGGGGGACTATCCTACGAGCAGTACTTC | CASSIPPGTSGGLSYEQYF
many | TRBJ2-7 | TRBV25-1 | TRBD1 | TGTGCCAGTGGGACAGGGGCCTACGAGCAGTACTTC | CASGTGAYEQYF
few | TRBJ2-2 | TRBV29-1 | - | TGCAGCACCCTATCAGGTTTGGGCACCGGGGAGCTGTTTTTT | CSTLSGLGTGELFF
- | TRBJ2-3 | TRBV5-1 | TRBD2 | TGCGCCAGCAGCTTGGACGGGACTAGCATTATCACTACGCAGTATTTT | CASSLDGTSIITTQYF
- | TRBJ2-3 | TRBV9 | TRBD1 | TGTGCCAGCACAGGACAGGGCCACACAGATACGCAGTATTTT | CASTGQGHTDTQYF
- | TRBJ2-5 | TRBV12-3/TRBV12-4 | TRBD2 | TGTGCCAGCAGCCAGGGACTACCCCAAGAGACCCAGTACTTC | CASSQGLPQETQYF
- | TRBJ2-5 | TRBV27 | - | TGTGCCAGCAGTTTACAGGGAAAGACCCAGTACTTC | CASSLQGKTQYF
once | TRBJ2-3 | TRBV6-1 | TRBD1 | TGTGCCAGCAGAGAGGGGGCTCGCACAGATACGCAGTATTTT | CASREGARTDTQYF
few | TRBJ2-5 | TRBV20-1 | - | TGCAGTGCTTTCTTCCGACAGGACCAAGAGACCCAGTACTTC | CSAFFRQDQETQYF
few | TRBJ2-4 | TRBV20-1 | TRBD2 | TGCAGTGCTAACCCCCCCGGGGGGAGCTTAGACATTCAGTACTTC | CSANPPGGSLDIQYF
few | TRBJ2-1 | TRBV20-1 | - | TGCAGTGTCGCGACTGGGTCCTACAATGAGCAGTTCTTC | CSVATGSYNEQFF
- | TRBJ2-4 | TRBV5-6 | - | TGTGCCAGCAGCAGACGGGACGGGAACATTCAGTACTTC | CASSRRDGNIQYF
- | TRBJ2-3 | TRBV10-3 | TRBD2 | TGTGCCACGCTCCCGACTAGCGGGGGCAGCGATACGCAGTATTTT | CATLPTSGGSDTQYF
many | TRBJ2-7 | TRBV4-2 | - | TGTGCCAGCAGCCAAGATCATGCTAAACCCTACGAGCAGTACTTC | CASSQDHAKPYEQYF